This T cell receptor (beta chain) was sequenced during a study of radiotherapy plus CTLA-4 blockade in lung cancer. This clone has a handful of counts. Its specificity is unknown. CDR3 length: 15 amino acids. The germline CDR1 and CDR2 sequences are SGHTA and FQGTGA. Trimming took 0 bases from V and 2 from J; bases not matched to a gene: 4. Whole-study findings and limits: Clones of tumor-derived TCRs expanded in blood after radiotherapy plus ipilimumab.

Clones were sequenced by immunoSEQ multiplex PCR, and TCRdb holds only the in-frame ones, with some missing. In the table there are fewer than 50,000 clones, about 86% of which are singletons. Specimen: peripheral blood, collected from a patient treated with radiotherapy plus ipilimumab. This sequence was found in a human donor with non-small cell lung cancer whose response to radiotherapy plus ipilimumab could not be evaluated. The chain employs TRBV7-3 and TRBJ2-7; 7 nucleotides agree with TRBD2. The CDR3 DNA is TGTGCCAGCAGCTTAACGGGGGGGGGTCCCTACGAGCAGTACTTC. It yields the protein CASSLTGGGPYEQYF.